The clone carrying this T cell receptor (beta chain) was detected only a few times. The length of the CDR3 is 14 residues. The V and J ends lost 6 bases and 2 bases, in that order; junction bases with no gene match: 7. Per the germline V gene, CDR1 is MNHNS and CDR2 is SASEGT. A second PCR of roughly 7 to 11 cycles used a sample-barcoded 5' primer and a J-beta primer mix. TCRdb reprocessed the 5' RACE reads via MiXCR and lists one record per CDR3 protein. The table has hundreds of thousands of distinct CDR3 sequences, around 24% seen once. The record originates from a study of blood T cells in healthy people across ages. This same sample was also part of a study on T cells of mothers and their children. Per that paper: In this cohort, donors were three healthy Caucasian mothers plus their six children. Whatever RNA was extracted went entirely into cDNA synthesis, at roughly 1.6 ug per 15 ul.

Sequenced sample: blood. J is TRBJ2-7 and V is TRBV6-1, with 7 bases that match TRBD1. The TCR sequence derives from a boy aged 5-17 years in good health. The CDR3 spells CASRKTGRPYEQYF. In DNA form, the CDR3 reads TGTGCCAGCAGGAAGACAGGGCGCCCCTACGAGCAGTACTTC.